The 10 T cell receptor beta chains below were found in one sample sequenced in a study of neoadjuvant anti-PD-1 for oral cavity cancer. Time point of the sample: after neoadjuvant nivolumab, at surgical resection. The method was immunoSEQ multiplex PCR; TCRdb's version includes in-frame clones alone and lacks a portion of them. The table shows about 12,000 clones, with around 71% occurring only once. The specimen comprised PBMCs, sampled after nivolumab (anti-PD-1) treatment. These receptors were taken from a person between 40 and 80 years old with oral cavity squamous cell carcinoma.

This chain connects TRBV11-2 to TRBJ2-7; 9 nucleotides align to TRBD2. Germline V gene lookup returns CDR1 SGHAT and CDR2 FQNNGV. The CDR3 length is 15 residues. The J segment lost 3 bases and the V segment lost 0 bases, leaving 3 bases of the junction unmatched. The CDR3 DNA sequence: TGTGCCAGCAGCTTAGATATTAGCGGGAGCTACGAGCAGTACTTC. This sequence encodes CASSLDISGSYEQYF.

The chain combines TRBV2 with TRBJ1-1; D call uncertain. This CDR3 spans 13 amino acids. V lost 11 bases and J lost 7, with 20 bases in between. Looked up from germline, CDR1 is SNHLY and CDR2 is FYNNEI. In DNA form, the CDR3 reads TGTGCCGACCTTGACCGGAACCCAATTGAAGCTTTCTTT. Encoded protein: CADLDRNPIEAFF.

This clone was picked up one time. This chain uses TRBV4-1 with TRBJ2-1; D is tentatively TRBD1 or TRBD2 (5 bases each). CDR1 and CDR2 (germline): MGHRA, YSYEKL. Trimming removed 4 bases from V and 7 bases from J, with 20 bases in between. The CDR3 is 16 amino acids. CDR3 coding DNA: TGCGCCAGCAGCCGCCACCGGGACCCCTTAACTAATGAGCAGTTCTTC. As protein: CASSRHRDPLTNEQFF.

The chain joins TRBV5-5 to TRBJ2-1, with TRBD2 as a possible D gene (11 bases). CDR3 length: 19 amino acids. V dropped 4 bases and J dropped 4 bases, with 27 bases sitting between them. Germline CDR1 SGHKS, CDR2 YYEKEE (reference sequence). The CDR3 coding sequence is TGTGCCAGCAGCCAATACGGGACAGGGGCTAGCGGGGGGTACAATGAGCAGTTCTTC. It is translated as CASSQYGTGASGGYNEQFF.

The chain is built from TRBV19 and TRBJ1-1; no firm D call. The CDR3 length is 13 residues. Deletions cut 7 bases from V and 1 base from J, with 10 bases between. CDR1 is LNHDA, CDR2 SQIVND, per germline (reference sequence). CDR3 sequence: CASTPWANTEAFF. Here the CDR3 DNA reads TGTGCCAGTACCCCCTGGGCGAACACTGAAGCTTTCTTT.

The V and J genes are TRBV2 and TRBJ2-3; 8 nucleotides match TRBD2. J was trimmed by 5 bases and V by 7 bases; bases with no gene match: 8. Germline loops: CDR1 SNHLY, CDR2 FYNNEI. CDR3 size: 14 residues. The CDR3 coding sequence is TGTGCCAGCATAACAGCGGGAGTTGTAGATACGCAGTATTTT. This sequence encodes CASITAGVVDTQYF.

This clone occurred a few times. The chain joins TRBV19 to TRBJ1-4, with D unclear. Trimming took off 5 bases at V and 1 base at J, with 2 bases between the two ends. Germline CDR1 LNHDA, CDR2 SQIVND (reference sequence). The CDR3 loop spans 12 amino acids. The CDR3 coding sequence is TGTGCCAGTAGTGAAACTAATGAAAAACTGTTTTTT. Translating gives CASSETNEKLFF.

The chain combines TRBV11-2 with TRBJ1-5; D is unclear. This CDR3 comprises 15 residues. From germline, CDR1 is SGHAT and CDR2 FQNNGV. V was clipped by 4 bases and J by 7 bases, with 17 bases between them. The CDR3 nucleotides read TGTGCCAGCAGCTCACTGGCCGGCCTTGGCCAGCCCCAGCATTTT. This sequence encodes CASSSLAGLGQPQHF.

The V and J genes are TRBV7-3 and TRBJ2-2; 9 bases map to TRBD2. Per germline, CDR1 SGHTA and CDR2 FQGTGA. This CDR3 is built from 15 residues. Unmatched junction bases numbered 6, after V lost 7 bases and J lost 3 bases. CDR3 sequence (DNA): TGTGCCAGCACCCGGACTAGCGAGTACACCGGGGAGCTGTTTTTT. Protein sequence: CASTRTSEYTGELFF.

CDR3 loop: CASSSTNPPFEQYF. In DNA, the CDR3 is TGTGCCAGCAGCAGTACCAACCCCCCTTTCGAGCAGTACTTC. The rearrangement uses TRBV11-2 and TRBJ2-7; D is ambiguous. Looked up from germline, CDR1 is SGHAT and CDR2 is FQNNGV. CDR3 length: 14 residues. V lost 5 bases and J lost 6, with 17 bases in between.